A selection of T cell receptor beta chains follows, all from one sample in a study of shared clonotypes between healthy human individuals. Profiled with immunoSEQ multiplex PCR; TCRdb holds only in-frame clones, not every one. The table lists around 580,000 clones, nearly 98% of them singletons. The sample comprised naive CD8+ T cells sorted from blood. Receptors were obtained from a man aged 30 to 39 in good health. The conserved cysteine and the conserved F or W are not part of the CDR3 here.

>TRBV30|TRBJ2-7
AWSVDWLAGDQNDEQY
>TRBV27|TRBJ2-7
ASSLYPPTGRYYEQY
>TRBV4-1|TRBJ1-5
ASSQDEQGYNQPQH
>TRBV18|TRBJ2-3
ASSPKVAGPSTDTQY
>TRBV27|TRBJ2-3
ASSAKGREGDTQY
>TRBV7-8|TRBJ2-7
ASSLASGGSYEQY
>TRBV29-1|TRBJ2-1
SGEGAGYNEQF
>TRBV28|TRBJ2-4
ASSHRPSGDIQY
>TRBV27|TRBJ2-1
ASSLNRVLDEQF
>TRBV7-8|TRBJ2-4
ASSWRLAKNIQY
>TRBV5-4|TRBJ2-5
ASSLAGTQY
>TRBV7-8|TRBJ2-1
ASSQGLAGALGEQF
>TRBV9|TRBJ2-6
ASSESFRAGANVLT
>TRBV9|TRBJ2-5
ASSPQREPLGYQETQY
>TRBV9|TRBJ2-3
ASSTRTGTDTQY
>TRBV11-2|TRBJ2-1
ASSLGVAPGTSVYNEQF
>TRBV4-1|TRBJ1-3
ASSHMLIGENTIY
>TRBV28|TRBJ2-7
ASSFRDRGFYEQY
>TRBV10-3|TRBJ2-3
AISDPSGRTPDTQY
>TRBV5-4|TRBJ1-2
ASSLTRDGYYGYT
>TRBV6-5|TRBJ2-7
ASSTGLEQY
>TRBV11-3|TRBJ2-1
ASSLGQGEAYNEQF
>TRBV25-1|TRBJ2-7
AVGGRAAYEQY
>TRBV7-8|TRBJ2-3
ASSFLGQGSDTQY
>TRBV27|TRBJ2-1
ASSSLLTSGINNEQF
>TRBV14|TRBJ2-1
ASSRRMGNEQF
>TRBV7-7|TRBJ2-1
ASSLGHNNEQF
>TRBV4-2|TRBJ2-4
ASSQGPWELAKNIQY
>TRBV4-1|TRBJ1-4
ASSQEPSTNYGEKLF
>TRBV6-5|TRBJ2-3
ASSPGTPADTQY
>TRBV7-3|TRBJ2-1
ASSSRHVSYNEQF
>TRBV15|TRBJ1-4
ATSGRKTLLGEKLF
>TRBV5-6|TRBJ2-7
ASSPTSGSSYEQY
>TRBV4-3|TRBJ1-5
ASSQDQGDGPNQPQH
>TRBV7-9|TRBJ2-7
ASSPRGGGAYEQY
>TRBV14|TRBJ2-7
ASSHVVTGPTWIYEQY
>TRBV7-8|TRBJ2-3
ASSSRLAGLTDTQY
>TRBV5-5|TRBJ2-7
ASSPATGTIYEQY
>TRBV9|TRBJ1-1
ASSVEWENTEAF
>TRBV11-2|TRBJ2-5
ASSSQGAGWKKTQY
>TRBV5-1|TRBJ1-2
ASSISYRGDLYGYT
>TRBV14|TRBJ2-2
ASSRRFAGELF
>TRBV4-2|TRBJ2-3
ASGGRSGLSTQY
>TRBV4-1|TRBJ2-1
ASSISSGRTAEQF
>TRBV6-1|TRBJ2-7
ASSEVGGTPVYEQY